A selection of T cell receptor beta chains follows, all from one sample in a study of graft-versus-host responses after intestinal transplantation. Sequencing was performed with immunoSEQ multiplex PCR; in TCRdb, only in-frame clones are kept and a portion is missing. The sample includes tens of thousands of clones, about 89% of them seen just once. The input for sequencing was PBMCs, taken roughly 300 days after intestinal transplant. These receptors all stem from a human patient who received an intestinal transplant, so some T cells may come from the graft donor. The CDR3 runs from the conserved cysteine through the conserved F or W. The order of the fields is clone size, J gene, D gene, V gene, CDR3 DNA, CDR3 protein. A D gene is named only where the DNA matches it firmly. For some rows the clone size is stated as once, few or many, or as a class when expanded; others skip it.

NA,TRBJ1-1,NA,TRBV5-4,TGTGCCAGCAGCTTCCGGGGAAGCACTGAAGCTTTCTTT,CASSFRGSTEAFF
once,TRBJ2-1,NA,TRBV7-3,TGTGCCAGCAGCTTAACAGGAGCCTACAATGAGCAGTTCTTC,CASSLTGAYNEQFF
NA,TRBJ2-1,TRBD2,TRBV4-2,TGTGCCAGCAGCCAAGGGTCCTCGAGCGGGGGGGCCAAGGACTACAATGAGCAGTTCTTC,CASSQGSSSGGAKDYNEQFF
NA,TRBJ1-5,NA,TRBV4-1,TGCGCCAGCAGCTCGTCAGGGTTGGGAGCTCAGCCCCAGCATTTT,CASSSSGLGAQPQHF
NA,TRBJ1-6,TRBD1,TRBV5-1,TGCGCCAGCAGCCCGACCCGGGACAGGGGGAGCTCCTATAATTCACCCCTCCACTTT,CASSPTRDRGSSYNSPLHF
NA,TRBJ1-2,NA,TRBV28,TGTGCCAGCAGGTTCTCAGGCAGCTATGGCTACACCTTC,CASRFSGSYGYTF
NA,TRBJ2-3,NA,TRBV10-1,TGCGCCAGCAGTGACGAGGGGGATACGCAGTATTTT,CASSDEGDTQYF
NA,TRBJ2-3,NA,TRBV6-5,TGTGCCAGCAGTTACAGACGCACAGATACGCAGTATTTT,CASSYRRTDTQYF
NA,TRBJ1-4,NA,TRBV6-5,TGTGCCAGCAGTTACAGGCAGGGATCTGAAAAACTGTTTTTT,CASSYRQGSEKLFF
NA,TRBJ1-1,TRBD1,TRBV6-5,TGTGCCAGCAGTTACTCGGGACAGGGGGGCGGCACTGAAGCTTTCTTT,CASSYSGQGGGTEAFF
NA,TRBJ2-3,NA,TRBV28,TGTGCCAGCAGTTACCTTCCGAGGACTCCTATACCTAGCACAGATACGCAGTATTTT,CASSYLPRTPIPSTDTQYF
NA,TRBJ2-7,TRBD2,TRBV7-9,TGTGCCAGCAGCCCACCCGGTGGCGGGAGTAGGAGCCACGAGCAGTACTTC,CASSPPGGGSRSHEQYF
NA,TRBJ2-7,NA,TRBV2,TGTGCCAGCAGTGAACTGGGGAAACAGTTCTCCGAGCAGTACTTC,CASSELGKQFSEQYF
once,TRBJ1-4,NA,TRBV28,TGTGCCAGCAGATTCCCCGGGACGGTTAATGAAAAACTGTTTTTT,CASRFPGTVNEKLFF
once,TRBJ2-1,NA,TRBV25-1,TGTGCCAGCCTAGACGCCTACAATGAGCAGTTCTTC,CASLDAYNEQFF
few,TRBJ2-7,NA,TRBV5-1,TGCGCCAGCAGCTTCGGGACTCAGTCCTACGAGCAGTACTTC,CASSFGTQSYEQYF
NA,TRBJ2-1,NA,TRBV7-9,TGTGCCAGCAGCTTAGTGTCCGACTACAATGAGCAGTTCTTC,CASSLVSDYNEQFF
NA,TRBJ2-3,TRBD2,TRBV4-1,TGCGCCAGCAGCCAAGAAGGACTAGCGGGGGGAGCGGCGCAGTATTTT,CASSQEGLAGGAAQYF
NA,TRBJ2-1,NA,TRBV7-9,TGTGCCAGCAGCTTAGTACAGGGTTCCTACAATGAGCAGTTCTTC,CASSLVQGSYNEQFF
NA,TRBJ1-4,TRBD1,TRBV2,TGTGCCAGCATGTGGGACAGGGGGGTGGGTGAAAAACTGTTTTTT,CASMWDRGVGEKLFF
NA,TRBJ1-6,TRBD1,TRBV9,TGTGCCAGCAGCGCCTCCGGGACAGGGCAATCACCCCTCCACTTT,CASSASGTGQSPLHF
NA,TRBJ2-5,TRBD1,TRBV6-8,TGTGCCAGCAGTTACACCGGACAGGCCCAAGAGACCCAGTACTTC,CASSYTGQAQETQYF
NA,TRBJ1-1,NA,TRBV7-3,TGTGCCAGCAGCTTATTCCTAGGGTCGTCTGAAGCTTTCTTT,CASSLFLGSSEAFF
NA,TRBJ2-2,NA,TRBV6-5,TGTGCCAGCAGTCGCACAGGCCCCACCGGGGAGCTGTTTTTT,CASSRTGPTGELFF
NA,TRBJ2-5,NA,TRBV6-1,TGTGCCAGCAGTGATTGGGACCAAGAGACCCAGTACTTC,CASSDWDQETQYF
NA,TRBJ2-3,NA,TRBV7-8,TGTGCCAGCAGCTTAGTCCCGACTAGTGATCGAGATACGCAGTATTTT,CASSLVPTSDRDTQYF
NA,TRBJ2-1,NA,TRBV7-3,TGTGCCAGCAGCTACGATAGAGGGCCCTACAATGAGCAGTTCTTC,CASSYDRGPYNEQFF
NA,TRBJ2-1,NA,TRBV9,TGTGCCAGCAGCGTAGCAAGGGGGACCTACAATGAGCAGTTCTTC,CASSVARGTYNEQFF
NA,TRBJ2-7,NA,TRBV4-1,TGCGCCAGCAGCTTTACGGGGGAGGCCGACTACGAGCAGTACTTC,CASSFTGEADYEQYF
NA,TRBJ2-3,TRBD1,TRBV5-1,TGCGCCAGCAGCCCGGGCCCAGGGGGTACGCAGTATTTT,CASSPGPGGTQYF
NA,TRBJ2-5,NA,TRBV25-1,TGTGCCAGCAGTGAATACACACAAGAGACCCAGTACTTC,CASSEYTQETQYF
NA,TRBJ1-2,NA,TRBV4-1,TGCGCCAGCAGCCAAGCTTCAGGGTACGCCGACCCTAACTATGGCTACACCTTC,CASSQASGYADPNYGYTF
NA,TRBJ2-1,TRBD2,TRBV4-1,TGCGCCAGCAGCCCTTCACTAGCGGGAGGGCCATTCAATGAGCAGTTCTTC,CASSPSLAGGPFNEQFF
once,TRBJ2-1,TRBD2,TRBV5-1,TGCGCCAGCAGCTTTCAAGCGGGGAGCGGCAATGAGCAGTTCTTC,CASSFQAGSGNEQFF
NA,TRBJ2-3,NA,TRBV5-1,TGCGCCAGCAGCTTGGTTGCAGGCTCGGTCACAGATACGCAGTATTTT,CASSLVAGSVTDTQYF
once,TRBJ2-2,NA,TRBV9,TGTGCCAGCAGCGTAGGGACAAACACCGGGGAGCTGTTTTTT,CASSVGTNTGELFF
NA,TRBJ2-7,NA,TRBV28,TGTGCCAGCAGACCCGAAGTCGGAGGTTGGTTGGGGGAGCAGTACTTC,CASRPEVGGWLGEQYF
NA,TRBJ2-7,NA,TRBV5-1,TGCGCCAGCGGCCCCCCCACAGGTGAGCAGTACTTC,CASGPPTGEQYF
NA,TRBJ1-2,NA,TRBV5-1,TGCGCCAGCAGCTTGGTTCCAGGGGACTATGGCTACACCTTC,CASSLVPGDYGYTF
NA,TRBJ2-7,NA,TRBV28,TGTGCCAGCAGTTTTCTCTCCTACGAGCAGTACTTC,CASSFLSYEQYF
few,TRBJ2-1,NA,TRBV6-1,TGTGCCAGCAGTGAAGTTAGGGGGAGTGAGCAGTTCTTC,CASSEVRGSEQFF
NA,TRBJ2-3,NA,TRBV6-4,TGTGCCAGCAGTCGTGGGCCTAGCACAGATACGCAGTATTTT,CASSRGPSTDTQYF
NA,TRBJ2-7,NA,TRBV10-3,TGTGCCATCAGTGAGTCCGGGGGACAGAGGGGCCCCTACGAGCAGTACTTC,CAISESGGQRGPYEQYF
NA,TRBJ2-1,TRBD2,TRBV7-8,TGTGCCAGCAGCTTCAAGGCGGGAGGAAATGAGCAGTTCTTC,CASSFKAGGNEQFF
once,TRBJ2-7,TRBD1,TRBV6-5,TGTGCCAGGTCGACCGCCGGGACAGTTTACTACGAGCAGTACTTC,CARSTAGTVYYEQYF
NA,TRBJ1-5,NA,TRBV28,TGTGCCAGCAGTTGGGCCCTTCAGCCCCAGCATTTT,CASSWALQPQHF
NA,TRBJ2-1,TRBD1,TRBV12-5,TGTGCTAGTGGTTTGAAGGGGGCTCGGAATGAGCAGTTCTTC,CASGLKGARNEQFF
NA,TRBJ2-1,NA,TRBV5-1,TGCGCCAGCAGCTTGGTCTGGACTGAGCAGTTCTTC,CASSLVWTEQFF